The sequence of this TCR beta chain was determined in a study of shared clonotypes between healthy human individuals. Points from the study as a whole: Compared with clonotypes that all four donors shared, non-shared clonotypes had lower generation probabilities. Expectations were that clonotype sharing among donors would be affected by sequencing depth.

Naive-designated CD8 cells lacked CD45RO, were positively enriched for CCR7, and omitted terminally differentiated effector memory CD45RA+ cells. The method was immunoSEQ multiplex PCR; TCRdb's version includes in-frame clones alone and lacks a portion of them. The data show about 1,800,000 clones, about 95% seen once. The table lists this clone with a count of one. Its target is not known. Germline loops: CDR1 GTSNPN, CDR2 SVGIG (reference sequence). This CDR3 is built from 13 residues. Trimming took 5 bases from V and 10 from J, leaving 15 bases between them. This TCR was sampled from a man aged 18 to 30 in good health. The specimen sequenced was naive CD8+ T cells sorted from blood. V and J are TRBV30 and TRBJ1-6, with D possibly matching TRBD1 (5 bases). The CDR3 loop is CAWDLGGRSPLHF. The CDR3 coding sequence is TGTGCCTGGGACCTGGGGGGAAGGTCACCCCTCCACTTT.